This entry describes one TCR beta chain. Its antigen remains unidentified. The data originate from a study of siplizumab effects on memory and regulatory T cells. Using immunoSEQ multiplex PCR, the repertoire was profiled, and TCRdb retains in-frame clones only, with some absent. The table includes under 130,000 clones, about 92% detected once. Findings and caveats of the study: Mapping to unstimulated subsets was achieved for only a minor fraction of alloreactive clones.

The sample was CD4+ T cells sorted from blood. The TCR was taken from a human donor in good health.

The DNA of the CDR3 is TGTGCCAGCAGCTTGAAGGCAGGGGAGAGAACCGGGGAGCTGTTTTTT. Protein product: CASSLKAGERTGELFF. The rearrangement joins TRBV5-4 to TRBJ2-2; the D gene is possibly TRBD1 (6 bases). Looked up from germline, CDR1 is SGHNT and CDR2 is YYREEE (reference sequence). Trimming took off 1 base at V and 5 bases at J, with 15 bases between the two ends. The CDR3 sequence is 16 residues long.